Described below is a single T cell receptor (beta chain) sequence and its context. The data belong to a study of blood T cell repertoires in COVID-19. Turning to the study itself: Some COVID-19 samples were acute and others convalescent; all came from the United States, Italy and Spain. Sources were T cells, B-cell-depleted T cells, or PBMCs; the material itself was cDNA or gDNA.

In the original analysis: By means of reference gene primer amplification, nucleated cell counts were estimated. Clones were read by immunoSEQ multiplex PCR, and TCRdb kept only the in-frame ones, dropping some. Clonal size and the V and J genes are those of that table, whereas D and trimming came from the DNA. In the table there are 60,000 or so clones, approximately 87% of which are singletons. V trimming: 0 bases; J trimming: 3 bases; junction bases outside the gene matches: 7. This CDR3 is built from 18 residues. The germline V gene encodes CDR1 MGHDK and CDR2 SYGVNS. The sequence was collected from a man aged 55 to 70 with active or convalescent COVID-19. What was sequenced was peripheral blood. The chain combines TRBV25-1 with TRBJ2-2, with 10 bases aligning to TRBD2. CDR3 coding DNA: TGTGCCAGCAGTGAATATGGGGCTAGCGGGAGAGACACCGGGGAGCTGTTTTTT. Its translation: CASSEYGASGRDTGELFF.